This TCR beta chain appears in the sequencing data of a study of blood T cells in healthy people across ages. A J-beta primer mix and a sample-barcoded 5' primer were used in a second PCR of roughly 7 to 12 cycles. A single record per CDR3 protein comes from TCRdb applying MiXCR to the 5' RACE reads. Found here are 800,000 to 1,000,000 distinct CDR3 sequences, 48% of them singletons; the top ten hold under 15%. A few counts support this clonotype. At one end the junction does not follow the germline gene, possibly because of a read error. The CDR3 is 14 amino acids. CDR1 SSHAT and CDR2 FNYEAQ come from the germline V gene (reference sequence).

The receptor's source is a man between 25 and 39 years old in good health. The gene calls are TRBV7-7 and TRBJ2-3, with 8 bases that match TRBD1. Material for sequencing was blood. This CDR3 reads CASSRQGSTDTQYF. The CDR3 nucleotides read TGTGCTAGCAGCCGACAGGGGTCCACAGATACGCAGTATTTT. Looking up the rest from reference TRBV7-7 and TRBJ2-3 gives the full variable domain: GAGVSQSPRYKVTKRGQDVTLRCDPISSHATLYWYQQALGQGPEFLTYFNYEAQPDKSGLPSDRFSAERPEGSISTLTIQRTEQRDSAMYRCASSRQGSTDTQYFGPGTRLTVL.